This T cell receptor beta chain came from a study of blood T cell repertoires in COVID-19. Clones were sequenced by immunoSEQ multiplex PCR, and TCRdb holds only the in-frame ones, with some missing. Of approximately 530,000 clones listed, 85% to 90% are singletons. The CDR3 covers 15 residues. Germline V CDR1 and CDR2: LNHDA, SQIVND (reference sequence). Trimming stripped 3 bases from V and 3 bases from J, with 12 bases between. The TCR sequence derives from a woman in her fifties or sixties with COVID-19, enrolled during active disease. The sequenced sample was peripheral blood. The rearrangement uses TRBV19 and TRBJ2-1; perhaps TRBD2 as D (6 bases). The CDR3 DNA reads as TGTGCCAGTAGTATTTTGTACGGGAGCTACAATGAGCAGTTCTTC. It translates to CASSILYGSYNEQFF.